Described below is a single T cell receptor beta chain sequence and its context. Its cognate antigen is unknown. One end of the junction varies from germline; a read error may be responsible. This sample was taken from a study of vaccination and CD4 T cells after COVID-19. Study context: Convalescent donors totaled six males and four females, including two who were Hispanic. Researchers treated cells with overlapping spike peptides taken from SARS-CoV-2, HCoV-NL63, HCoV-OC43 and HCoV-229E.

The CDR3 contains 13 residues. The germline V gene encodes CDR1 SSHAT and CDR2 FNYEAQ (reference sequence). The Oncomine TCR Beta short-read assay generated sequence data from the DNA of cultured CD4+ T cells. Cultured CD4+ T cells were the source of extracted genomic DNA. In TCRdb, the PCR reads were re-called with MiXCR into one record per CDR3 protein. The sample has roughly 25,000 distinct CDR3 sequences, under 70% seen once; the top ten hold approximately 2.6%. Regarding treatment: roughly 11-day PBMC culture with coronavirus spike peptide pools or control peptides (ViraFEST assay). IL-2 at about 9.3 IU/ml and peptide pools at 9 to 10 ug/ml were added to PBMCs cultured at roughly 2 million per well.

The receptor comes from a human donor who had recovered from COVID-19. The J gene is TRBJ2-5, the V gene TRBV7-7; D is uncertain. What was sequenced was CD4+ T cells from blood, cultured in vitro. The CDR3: CASSRRILETQYF. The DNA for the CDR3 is TGTGCTAGCAGTCGTCGAATTTTGGAGACCCAGTACTTC. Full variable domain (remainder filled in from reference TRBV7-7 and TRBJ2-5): GAGVSQSPRYKVTKRGQDVTLRCDPISSHATLYWYQQALGQGPEFLTYFNYEAQPDKSGLPSDRFSAERPEGSISTLTIQRTEQRDSAMYRCASSRRILETQYFGPGTRLLVL.